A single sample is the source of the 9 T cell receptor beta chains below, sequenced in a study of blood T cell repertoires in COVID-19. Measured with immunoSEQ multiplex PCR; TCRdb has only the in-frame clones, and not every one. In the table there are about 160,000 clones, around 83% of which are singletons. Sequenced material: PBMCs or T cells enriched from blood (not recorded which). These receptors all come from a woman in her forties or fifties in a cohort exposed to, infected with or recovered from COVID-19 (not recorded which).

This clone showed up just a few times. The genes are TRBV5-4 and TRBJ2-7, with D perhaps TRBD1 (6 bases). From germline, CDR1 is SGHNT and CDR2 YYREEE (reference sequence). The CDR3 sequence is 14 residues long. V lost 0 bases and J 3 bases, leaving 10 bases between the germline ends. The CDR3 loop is CASSLDRQDYEQYF. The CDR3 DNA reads TGTGCCAGCAGCTTGGATAGACAGGACTACGAGCAGTACTTC. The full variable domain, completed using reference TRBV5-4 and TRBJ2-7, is ETGVTQSPTHLIKTRGQQVTLRCSSQSGHNTVSWYQQALGQGPQFIFQYYREEENGRGNFPPRFSGLQFPNYSSELNVNALELDDSALYLCASSLDRQDYEQYFGPGTRLTVT.

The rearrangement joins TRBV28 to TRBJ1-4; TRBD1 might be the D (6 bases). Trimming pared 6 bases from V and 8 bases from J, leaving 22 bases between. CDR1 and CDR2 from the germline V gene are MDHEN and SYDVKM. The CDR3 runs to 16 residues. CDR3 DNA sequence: TGTGCCAGCAGCGGGGAAAAAGGGGGTGACGAGGAAAAACTGTTTTTT. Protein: CASSGEKGGDEEKLFF. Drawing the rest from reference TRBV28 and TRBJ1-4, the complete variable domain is DVKVTQSSRYLVKRTGEKVFLECVQDMDHENMFWYRQDPGLGLRLIYFSYDVKMKEKGDIPEGYSVSREKKERFSLILESASTNQTSMYLCASSGEKGGDEEKLFFGSGTQLSVL.

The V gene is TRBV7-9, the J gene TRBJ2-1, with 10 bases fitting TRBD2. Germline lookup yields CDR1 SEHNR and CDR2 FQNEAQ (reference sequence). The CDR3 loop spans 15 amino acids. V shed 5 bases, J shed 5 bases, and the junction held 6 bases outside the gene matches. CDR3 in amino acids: CASSMALAGNNEQFF. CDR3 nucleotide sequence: TGTGCCAGCAGCATGGCACTAGCGGGAAACAATGAGCAGTTCTTC.

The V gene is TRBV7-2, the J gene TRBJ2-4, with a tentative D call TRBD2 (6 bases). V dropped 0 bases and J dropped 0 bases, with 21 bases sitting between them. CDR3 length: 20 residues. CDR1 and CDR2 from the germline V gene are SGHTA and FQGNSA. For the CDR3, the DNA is TGTGCCAGCAGCTTAGCGGCGCCCGCCCGCGGGGAACTAGCCAAAAACATTCAGTACTTC. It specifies CASSLAAPARGELAKNIQYF. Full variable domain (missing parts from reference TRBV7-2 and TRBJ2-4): GAGVSQSPSNKVTEKGKDVELRCDPISGHTALYWYRQSLGQGLEFLIYFQGNSAPDKSGLPSDRFSAERTGGSVSTLTIQRTQQEDSAVYLCASSLAAPARGELAKNIQYFGAGTRLSVL.

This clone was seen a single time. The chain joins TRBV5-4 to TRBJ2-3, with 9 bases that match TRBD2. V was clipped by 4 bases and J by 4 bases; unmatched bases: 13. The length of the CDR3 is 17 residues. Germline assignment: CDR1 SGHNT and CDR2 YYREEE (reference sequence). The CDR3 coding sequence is TGTGCCAGCAGCCGCCCAAATAGCGGGAGTGGCTCAGATACGCAGTATTTT. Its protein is CASSRPNSGSGSDTQYF.

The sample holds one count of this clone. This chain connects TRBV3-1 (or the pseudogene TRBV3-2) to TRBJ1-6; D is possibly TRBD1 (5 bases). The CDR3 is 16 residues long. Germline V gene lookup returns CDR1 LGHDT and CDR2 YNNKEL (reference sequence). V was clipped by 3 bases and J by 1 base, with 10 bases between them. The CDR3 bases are TGTGCCAGCAGCCAGTACCAGGGTTCCTATAATTCACCCCTCCACTTT. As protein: CASSQYQGSYNSPLHF.

Written as DNA, the CDR3 is TGCAGCGGCGTCGGAGGGAGGGGGTACAATGAGCAGTTCTTC. Translation: CSGVGGRGYNEQFF. The chain has TRBV29-1 and TRBJ2-1; perhaps TRBD2 as D (7 bases). This CDR3 is 14 amino acids long. The germline V gene encodes CDR1 SQVTM and CDR2 ANQGSEA. The V and J ends lost 7 bases and 4 bases respectively, with 17 bases between them.

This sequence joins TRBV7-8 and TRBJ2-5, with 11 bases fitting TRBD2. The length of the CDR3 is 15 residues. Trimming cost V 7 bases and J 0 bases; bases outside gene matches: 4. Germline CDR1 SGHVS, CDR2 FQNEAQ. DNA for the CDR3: TGTGCCAGCACCACTAGCGGGGGCCACCAAGAGACCCAGTACTTC. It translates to CASTTSGGHQETQYF.

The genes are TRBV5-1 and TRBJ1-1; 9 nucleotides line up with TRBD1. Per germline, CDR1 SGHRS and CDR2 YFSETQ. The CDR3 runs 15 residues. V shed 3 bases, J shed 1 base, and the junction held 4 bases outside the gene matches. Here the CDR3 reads CASSWGQGPNTEAFF. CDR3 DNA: TGCGCCAGCAGCTGGGGACAGGGTCCGAACACTGAAGCTTTCTTT. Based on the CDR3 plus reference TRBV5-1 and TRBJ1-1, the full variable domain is KAGVTQTPRYLIKTRGQQVTLSCSPISGHRSVSWYQQTPGQGLQFLFEYFSETQRNKGNFPGRFSGRQFSNSRSEMNVSTLELGDSALYLCASSWGQGPNTEAFFGQGTRLTVV.